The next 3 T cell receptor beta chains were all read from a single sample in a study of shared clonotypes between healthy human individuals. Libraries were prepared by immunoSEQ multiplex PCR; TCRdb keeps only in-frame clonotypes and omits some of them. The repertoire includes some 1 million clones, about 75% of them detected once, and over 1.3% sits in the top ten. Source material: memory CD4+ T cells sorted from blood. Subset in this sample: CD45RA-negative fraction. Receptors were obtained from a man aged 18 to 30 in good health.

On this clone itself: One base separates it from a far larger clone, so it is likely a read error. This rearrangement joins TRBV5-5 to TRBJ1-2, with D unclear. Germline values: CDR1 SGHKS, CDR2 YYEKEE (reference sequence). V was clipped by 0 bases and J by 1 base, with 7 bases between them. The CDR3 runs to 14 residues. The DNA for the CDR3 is TGTGCCAGCAGCTTGGCCCTGGATAACTATGGCTACACCTTC. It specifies CASSLALDNYGYTF.

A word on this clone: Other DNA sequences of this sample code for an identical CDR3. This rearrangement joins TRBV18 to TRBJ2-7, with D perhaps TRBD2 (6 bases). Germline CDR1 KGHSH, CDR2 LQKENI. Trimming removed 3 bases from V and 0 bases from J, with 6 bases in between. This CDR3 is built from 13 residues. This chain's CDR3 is CASSPGGSYEQYF. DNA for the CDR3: TGTGCCAGCTCACCGGGGGGCTCCTACGAGCAGTACTTC.

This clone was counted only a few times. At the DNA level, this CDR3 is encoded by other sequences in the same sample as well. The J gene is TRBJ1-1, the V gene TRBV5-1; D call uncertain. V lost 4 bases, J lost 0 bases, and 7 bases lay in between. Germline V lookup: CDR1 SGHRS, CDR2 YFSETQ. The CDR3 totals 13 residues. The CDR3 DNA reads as TGCGCCAGCAGCGATACTATGAACACTGAAGCTTTCTTT. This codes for CASSDTMNTEAFF. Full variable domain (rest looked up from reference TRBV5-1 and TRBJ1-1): KAGVTQTPRYLIKTRGQQVTLSCSPISGHRSVSWYQQTPGQGLQFLFEYFSETQRNKGNFPGRFSGRQFSNSRSEMNVSTLELGDSALYLCASSDTMNTEAFFGQGTRLTVV.